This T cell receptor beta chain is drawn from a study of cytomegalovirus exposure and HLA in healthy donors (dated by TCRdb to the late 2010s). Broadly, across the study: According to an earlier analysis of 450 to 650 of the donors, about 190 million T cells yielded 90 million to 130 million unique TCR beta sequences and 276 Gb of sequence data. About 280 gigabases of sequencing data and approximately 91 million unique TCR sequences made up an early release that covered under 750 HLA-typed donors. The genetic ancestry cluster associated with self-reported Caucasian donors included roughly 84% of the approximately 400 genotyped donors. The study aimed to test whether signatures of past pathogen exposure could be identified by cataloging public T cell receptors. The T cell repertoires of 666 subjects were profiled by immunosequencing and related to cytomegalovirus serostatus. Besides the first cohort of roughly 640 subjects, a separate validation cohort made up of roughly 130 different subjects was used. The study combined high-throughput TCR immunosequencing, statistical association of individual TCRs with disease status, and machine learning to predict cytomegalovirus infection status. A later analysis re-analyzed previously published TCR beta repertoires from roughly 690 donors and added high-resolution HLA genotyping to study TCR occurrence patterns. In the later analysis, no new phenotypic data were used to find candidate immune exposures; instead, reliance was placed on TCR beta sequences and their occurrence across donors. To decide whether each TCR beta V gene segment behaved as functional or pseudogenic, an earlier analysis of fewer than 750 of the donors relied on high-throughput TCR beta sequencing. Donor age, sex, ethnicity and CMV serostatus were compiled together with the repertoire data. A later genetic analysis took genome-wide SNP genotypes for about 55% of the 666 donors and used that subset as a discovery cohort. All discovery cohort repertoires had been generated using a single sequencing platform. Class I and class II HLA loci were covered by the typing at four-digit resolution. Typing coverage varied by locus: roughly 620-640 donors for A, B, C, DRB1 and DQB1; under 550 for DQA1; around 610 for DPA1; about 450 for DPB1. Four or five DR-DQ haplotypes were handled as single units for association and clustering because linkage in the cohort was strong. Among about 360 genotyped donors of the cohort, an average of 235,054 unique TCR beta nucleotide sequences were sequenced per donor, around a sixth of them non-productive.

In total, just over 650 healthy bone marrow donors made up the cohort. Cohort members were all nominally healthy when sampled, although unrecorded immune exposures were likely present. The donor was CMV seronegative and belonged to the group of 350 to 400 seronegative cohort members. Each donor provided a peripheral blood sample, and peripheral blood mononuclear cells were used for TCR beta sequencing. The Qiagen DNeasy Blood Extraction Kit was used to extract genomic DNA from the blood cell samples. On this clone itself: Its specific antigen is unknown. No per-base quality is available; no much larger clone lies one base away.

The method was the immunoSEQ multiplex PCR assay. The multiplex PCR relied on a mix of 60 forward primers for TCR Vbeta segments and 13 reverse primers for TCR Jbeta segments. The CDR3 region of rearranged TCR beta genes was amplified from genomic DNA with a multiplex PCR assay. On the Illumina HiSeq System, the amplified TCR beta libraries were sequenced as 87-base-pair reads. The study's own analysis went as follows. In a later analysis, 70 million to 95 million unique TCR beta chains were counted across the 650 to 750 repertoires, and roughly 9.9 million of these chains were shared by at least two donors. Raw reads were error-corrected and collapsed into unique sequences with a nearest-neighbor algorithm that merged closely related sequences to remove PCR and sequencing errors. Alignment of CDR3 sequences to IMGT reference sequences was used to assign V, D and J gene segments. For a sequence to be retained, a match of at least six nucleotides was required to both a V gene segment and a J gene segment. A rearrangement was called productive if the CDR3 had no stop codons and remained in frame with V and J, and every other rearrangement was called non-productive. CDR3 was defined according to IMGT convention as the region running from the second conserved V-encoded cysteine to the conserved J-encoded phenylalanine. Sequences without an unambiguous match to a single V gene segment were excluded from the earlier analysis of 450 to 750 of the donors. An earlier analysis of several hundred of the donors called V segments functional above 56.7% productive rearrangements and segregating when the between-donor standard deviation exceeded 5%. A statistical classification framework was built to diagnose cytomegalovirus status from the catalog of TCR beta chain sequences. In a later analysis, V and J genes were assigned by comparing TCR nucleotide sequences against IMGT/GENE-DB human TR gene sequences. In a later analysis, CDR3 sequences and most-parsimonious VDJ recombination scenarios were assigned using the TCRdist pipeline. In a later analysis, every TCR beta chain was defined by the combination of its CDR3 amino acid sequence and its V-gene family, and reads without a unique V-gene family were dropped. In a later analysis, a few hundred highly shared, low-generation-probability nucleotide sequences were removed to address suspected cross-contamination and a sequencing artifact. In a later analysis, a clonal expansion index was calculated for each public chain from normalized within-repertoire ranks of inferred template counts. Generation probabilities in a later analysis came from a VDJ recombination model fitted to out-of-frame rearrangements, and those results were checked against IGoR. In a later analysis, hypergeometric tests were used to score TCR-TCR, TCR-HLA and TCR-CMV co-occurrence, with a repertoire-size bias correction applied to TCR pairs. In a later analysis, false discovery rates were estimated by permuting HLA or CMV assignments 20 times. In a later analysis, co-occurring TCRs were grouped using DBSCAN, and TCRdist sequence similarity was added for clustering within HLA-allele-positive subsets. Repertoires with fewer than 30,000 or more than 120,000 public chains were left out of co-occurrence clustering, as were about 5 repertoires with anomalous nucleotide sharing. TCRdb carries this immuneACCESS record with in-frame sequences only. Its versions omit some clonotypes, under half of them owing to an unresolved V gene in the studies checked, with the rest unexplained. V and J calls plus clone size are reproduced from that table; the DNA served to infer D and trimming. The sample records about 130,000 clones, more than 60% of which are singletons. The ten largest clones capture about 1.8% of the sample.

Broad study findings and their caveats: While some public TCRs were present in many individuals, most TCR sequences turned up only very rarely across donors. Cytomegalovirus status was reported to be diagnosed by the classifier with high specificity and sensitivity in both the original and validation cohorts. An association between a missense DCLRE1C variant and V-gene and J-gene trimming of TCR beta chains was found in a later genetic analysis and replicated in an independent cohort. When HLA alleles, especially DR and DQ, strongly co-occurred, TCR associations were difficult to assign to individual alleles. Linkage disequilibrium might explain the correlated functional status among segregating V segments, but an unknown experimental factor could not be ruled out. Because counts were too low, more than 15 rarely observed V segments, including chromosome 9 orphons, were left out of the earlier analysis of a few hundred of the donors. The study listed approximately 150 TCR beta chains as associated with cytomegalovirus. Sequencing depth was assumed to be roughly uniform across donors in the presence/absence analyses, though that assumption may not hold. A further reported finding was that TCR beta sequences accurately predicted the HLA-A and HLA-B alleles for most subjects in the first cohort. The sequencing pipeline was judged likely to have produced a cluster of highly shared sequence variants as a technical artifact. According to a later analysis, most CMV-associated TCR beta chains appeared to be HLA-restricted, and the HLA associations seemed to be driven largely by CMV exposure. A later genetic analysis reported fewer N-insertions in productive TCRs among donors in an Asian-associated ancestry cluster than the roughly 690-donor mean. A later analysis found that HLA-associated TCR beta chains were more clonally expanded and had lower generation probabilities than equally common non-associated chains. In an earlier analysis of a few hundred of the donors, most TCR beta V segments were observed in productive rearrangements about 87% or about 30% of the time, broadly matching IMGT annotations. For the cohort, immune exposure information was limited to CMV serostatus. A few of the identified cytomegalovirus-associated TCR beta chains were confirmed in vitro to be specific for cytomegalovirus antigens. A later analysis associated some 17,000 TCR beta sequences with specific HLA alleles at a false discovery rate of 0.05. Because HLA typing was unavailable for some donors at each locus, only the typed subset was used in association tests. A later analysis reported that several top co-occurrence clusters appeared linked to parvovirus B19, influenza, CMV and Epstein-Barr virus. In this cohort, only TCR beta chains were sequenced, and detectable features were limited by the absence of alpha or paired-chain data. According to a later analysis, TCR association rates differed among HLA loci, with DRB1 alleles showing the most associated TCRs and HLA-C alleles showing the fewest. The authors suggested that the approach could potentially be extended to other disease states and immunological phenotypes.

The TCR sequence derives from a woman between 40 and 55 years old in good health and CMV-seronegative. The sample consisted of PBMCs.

In nucleotide form, the sequence is TGTGCCAGCAGCTTCGGGCATCGGGACTCAACGCAGTATTTT. Its protein is CASSFGHRDSTQYF. The chain was built from TRBV5-8 and TRBJ2-3, and possibly TRBD2, on 6 matching bases. V is cut by 2 bases and J by 9 bases, and the space between the germline ends is 16 bases. Reading the germline V gene gives CDR1 SGHTS and CDR2 YDEGEE. Its CDR3 holds 14 amino acids, cysteine through phenylalanine. The kept DNA is CDR3 alone, 42 bases in frame from the first base. Supplemented by the reference TRBV5-8 and TRBJ2-3 proteins around the CDR3, the complete variable domain is EAGVTQSPTHLIKTRGQQATLRCSPISGHTSVYWYQQALGLGLQFLLWYDEGEERNRGNFPPRFSGRQFPNYSSELNVNALELEDSALYLCASSFGHRDSTQYFGPGTRLTVL.